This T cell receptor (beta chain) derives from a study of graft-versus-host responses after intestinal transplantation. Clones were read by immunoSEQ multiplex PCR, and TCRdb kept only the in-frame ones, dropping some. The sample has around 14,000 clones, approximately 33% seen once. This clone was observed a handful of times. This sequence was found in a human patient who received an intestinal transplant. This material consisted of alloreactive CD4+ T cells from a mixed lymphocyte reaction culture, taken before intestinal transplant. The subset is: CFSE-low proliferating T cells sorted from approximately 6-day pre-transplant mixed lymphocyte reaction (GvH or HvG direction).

CDR3 DNA sequence: TGTGCCAGCAGTCTAAGACGCTATAATTCACCCCTCCACTTT. Protein: CASSLRRYNSPLHF. This chain uses TRBV25-1 with TRBJ1-6; no firm D call. The CDR3 runs 14 residues. Per the germline V gene, CDR1 is MGHDK and CDR2 is SYGVNS. Trimming pared 5 bases from V and 3 bases from J, leaving 8 bases between.